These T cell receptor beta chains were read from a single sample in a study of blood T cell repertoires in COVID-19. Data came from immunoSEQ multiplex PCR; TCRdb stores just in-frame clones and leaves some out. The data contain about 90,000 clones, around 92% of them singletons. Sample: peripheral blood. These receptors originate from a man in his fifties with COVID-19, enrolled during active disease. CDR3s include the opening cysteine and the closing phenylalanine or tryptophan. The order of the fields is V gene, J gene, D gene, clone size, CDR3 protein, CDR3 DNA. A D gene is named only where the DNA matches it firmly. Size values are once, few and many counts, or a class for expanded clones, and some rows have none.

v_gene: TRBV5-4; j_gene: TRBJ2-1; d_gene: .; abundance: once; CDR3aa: CASSLAENEQFF; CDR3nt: TGTGCCAGCAGCTTGGCGGAGAATGAGCAGTTCTTC
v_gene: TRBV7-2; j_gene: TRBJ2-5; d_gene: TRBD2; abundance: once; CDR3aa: CASSSRRGGGYETQYF; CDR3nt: TGTGCCAGCAGCTCACGCCGGGGCGGGGGGTATGAGACCCAGTACTTC
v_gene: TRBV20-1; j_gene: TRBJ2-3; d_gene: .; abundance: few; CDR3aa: CSASFSGHTDTQYF; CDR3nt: TGCAGTGCTAGTTTCAGCGGGCACACAGATACGCAGTATTTT
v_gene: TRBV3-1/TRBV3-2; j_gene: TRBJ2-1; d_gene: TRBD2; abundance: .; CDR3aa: CASSPGMYPGGEQFF; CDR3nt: TGTGCCAGCAGCCCGGGTATGTACCCGGGGGGTGAGCAGTTCTTC
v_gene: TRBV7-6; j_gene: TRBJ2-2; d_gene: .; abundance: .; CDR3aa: CASVNTGELFF; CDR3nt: TGTGCCAGCGTAAACACCGGGGAGCTGTTTTTT
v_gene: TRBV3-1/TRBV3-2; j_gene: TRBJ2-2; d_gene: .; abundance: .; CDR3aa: CASSPLGGGTGELFF; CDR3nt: TGTGCCAGCAGCCCCCTCGGCGGAGGCACCGGGGAGCTGTTTTTT
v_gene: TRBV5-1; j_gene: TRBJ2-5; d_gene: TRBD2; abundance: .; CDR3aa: CASSAAGGGIQETQYF; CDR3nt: TGCGCCAGCAGCGCCGCTGGCGGGGGGATCCAAGAGACCCAGTACTTC
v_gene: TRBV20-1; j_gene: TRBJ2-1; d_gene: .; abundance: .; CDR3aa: CSEGGQGEQFF; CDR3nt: TGCAGTGAGGGGGGGCAAGGTGAGCAGTTCTTC
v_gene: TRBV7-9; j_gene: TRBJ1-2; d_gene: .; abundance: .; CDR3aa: CASSYHGEGYGYTF; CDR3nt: TGTGCCAGCAGTTACCACGGTGAGGGCTATGGCTACACCTTC
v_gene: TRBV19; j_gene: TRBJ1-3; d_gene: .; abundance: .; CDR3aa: CASKPTGTGNTIYF; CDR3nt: TGTGCCAGTAAACCAACAGGAACTGGAAACACCATATATTTT
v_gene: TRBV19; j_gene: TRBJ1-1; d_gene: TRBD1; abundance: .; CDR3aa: CASTRDRIMNTEAFF; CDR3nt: TGTGCCAGCACCCGGGACAGAATCATGAACACTGAAGCTTTCTTT
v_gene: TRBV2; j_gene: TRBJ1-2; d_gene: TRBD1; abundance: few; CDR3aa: CAKQGVRGYTF; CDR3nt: TGTGCCAAACAGGGGGTACGTGGCTACACCTTC
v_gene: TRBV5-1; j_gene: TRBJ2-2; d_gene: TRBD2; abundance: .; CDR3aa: CASGLAGAGELFF; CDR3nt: TGCGCCAGCGGTCTGGCGGGGGCCGGGGAGCTGTTTTTT
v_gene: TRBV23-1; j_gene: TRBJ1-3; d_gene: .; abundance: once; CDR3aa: CASSQSRGSGNTIYF; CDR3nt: TGCGCCAGCAGTCAATCACGGGGTTCTGGAAACACCATATATTTT
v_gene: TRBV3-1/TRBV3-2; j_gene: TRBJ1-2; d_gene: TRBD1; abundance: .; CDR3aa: CASSPVDRGSTYGYTF; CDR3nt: TGTGCCAGCAGCCCAGTGGACAGGGGGAGCACCTATGGCTACACCTTC
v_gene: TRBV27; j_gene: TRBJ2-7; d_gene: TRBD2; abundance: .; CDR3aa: CASSLPPRGGDPYEQYF; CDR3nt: TGTGCCAGCAGTTTACCTCCCCGGGGGGGCGATCCCTACGAGCAGTACTTC
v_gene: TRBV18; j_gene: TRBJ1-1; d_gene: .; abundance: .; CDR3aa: CASSPGGGPAEAFF; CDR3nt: TGTGCCAGCTCACCCGGGGGGGGGCCTGCTGAAGCTTTCTTT
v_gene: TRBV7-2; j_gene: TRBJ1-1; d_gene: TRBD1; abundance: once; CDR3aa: CASRMDRSGYTEAFF; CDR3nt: TGTGCCAGCAGAATGGACAGGAGTGGGTACACTGAAGCTTTCTTT
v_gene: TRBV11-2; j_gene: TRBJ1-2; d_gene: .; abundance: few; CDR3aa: CASSLGGGNAYGYTF; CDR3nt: TGTGCCAGCAGCTTAGGGGGGGGCAACGCCTATGGCTACACCTTC
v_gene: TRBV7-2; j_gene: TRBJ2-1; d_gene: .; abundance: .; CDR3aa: CASSLGPQGRFSYNEQFF; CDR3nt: TGTGCCAGCAGCTTGGGGCCACAGGGACGCTTCTCCTACAATGAGCAGTTCTTC
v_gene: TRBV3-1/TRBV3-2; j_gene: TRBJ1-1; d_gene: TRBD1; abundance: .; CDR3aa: CASSHWDRAYDTEAFF; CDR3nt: TGTGCCAGCAGCCATTGGGACAGGGCCTACGACACTGAAGCTTTCTTT
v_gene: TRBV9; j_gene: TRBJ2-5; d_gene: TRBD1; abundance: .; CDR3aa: CASSFQGAQETQYF; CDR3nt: TGTGCCAGCAGCTTCCAGGGGGCTCAGGAGACCCAGTACTTC
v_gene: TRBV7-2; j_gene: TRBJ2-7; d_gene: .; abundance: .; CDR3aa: CASSLGRATYEQYF; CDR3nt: TGTGCCAGCAGCTTGGGCAGGGCAACCTACGAGCAGTACTTC
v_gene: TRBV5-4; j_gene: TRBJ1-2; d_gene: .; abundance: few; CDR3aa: CASSSGTPAYGYTF; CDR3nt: TGTGCCAGCAGCTCCGGGACACCCGCCTATGGCTACACCTTC
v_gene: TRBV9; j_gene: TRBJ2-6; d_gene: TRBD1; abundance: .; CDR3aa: CASSVGQSGANVLTF; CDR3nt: TGTGCCAGCAGCGTGGGACAGTCTGGGGCCAACGTCCTGACTTTC
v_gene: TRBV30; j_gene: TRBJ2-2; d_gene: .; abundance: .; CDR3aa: CAWRWGLNTGELFF; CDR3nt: TGTGCCTGGAGGTGGGGCCTGAACACCGGGGAGCTGTTTTTT
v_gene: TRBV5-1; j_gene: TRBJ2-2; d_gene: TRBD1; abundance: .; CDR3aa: CASSPGQGTYTGELFF; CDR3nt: TGCGCCAGCAGCCCAGGACAGGGAACGTACACCGGGGAGCTGTTTTTT
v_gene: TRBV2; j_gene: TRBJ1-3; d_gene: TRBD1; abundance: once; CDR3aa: CASSQGQVGGGNTIYF; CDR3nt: TGTGCCAGCAGCCAAGGACAGGTGGGGGGTGGAAACACCATATATTTT
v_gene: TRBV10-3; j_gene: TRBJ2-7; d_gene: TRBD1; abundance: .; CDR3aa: CAISEPGQVPYEQYF; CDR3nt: TGTGCCATCAGTGAACCGGGACAGGTCCCCTACGAGCAGTACTTC
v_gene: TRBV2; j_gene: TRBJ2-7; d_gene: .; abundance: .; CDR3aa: CASQSGDLSYEQYF; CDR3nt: TGTGCCAGCCAATCAGGGGATCTCTCCTACGAGCAGTACTTC
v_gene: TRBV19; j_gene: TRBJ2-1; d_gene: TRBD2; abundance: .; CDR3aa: CASSIGELAGLTAEQFF; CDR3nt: TGTGCCAGTAGTATAGGGGAACTAGCGGGGTTGACTGCTGAGCAGTTCTTC
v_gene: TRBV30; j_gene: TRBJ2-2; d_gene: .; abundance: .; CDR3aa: CAWSVGVIGELFF; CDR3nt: TGTGCCTGGAGTGTAGGGGTAATCGGGGAGCTGTTTTTT
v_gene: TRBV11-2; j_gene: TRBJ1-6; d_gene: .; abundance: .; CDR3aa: CASSPWLSSYNSPLHF; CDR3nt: TGTGCCAGCAGCCCATGGTTGAGCTCCTATAATTCACCCCTCCACTTT
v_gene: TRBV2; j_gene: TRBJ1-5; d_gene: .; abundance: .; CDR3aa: CASSESGINQPQHF; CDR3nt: TGTGCCAGCAGTGAATCCGGGATTAATCAGCCCCAGCATTTT
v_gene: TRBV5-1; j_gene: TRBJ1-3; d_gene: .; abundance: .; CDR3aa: CASSLGPEPLSGNTIYF; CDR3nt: TGCGCCAGCAGCTTGGGGCCAGAACCTCTCTCTGGAAACACCATATATTTT
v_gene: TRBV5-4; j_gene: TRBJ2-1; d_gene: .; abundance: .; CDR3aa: CASSLFLMGSSYNEQFF; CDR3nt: TGTGCCAGCAGCTTGTTTCTTATGGGGAGCTCCTACAATGAGCAGTTCTTC
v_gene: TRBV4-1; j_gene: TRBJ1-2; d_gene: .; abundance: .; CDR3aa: CASSQGYWASYTF; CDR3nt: TGCGCCAGCAGCCAAGGGTATTGGGCTAGCTACACCTTC
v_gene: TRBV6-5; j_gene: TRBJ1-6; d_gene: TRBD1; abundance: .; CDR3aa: CASRQGASYNSPLHF; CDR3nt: TGTGCCAGCAGACAGGGGGCCTCCTATAATTCACCCCTCCACTTT
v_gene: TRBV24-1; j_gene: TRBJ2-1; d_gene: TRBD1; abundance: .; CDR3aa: CATSEADRDLYNEQFF; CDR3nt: TGTGCCACCAGTGAGGCTGACAGGGACCTATACAATGAGCAGTTCTTC
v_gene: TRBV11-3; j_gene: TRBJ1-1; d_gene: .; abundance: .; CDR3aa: CASSQGMNTEAFF; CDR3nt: TGTGCCAGCAGCCAGGGTATGAACACTGAAGCTTTCTTT
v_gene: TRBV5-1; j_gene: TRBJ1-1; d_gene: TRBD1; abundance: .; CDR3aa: CASSLTGEVNTEAFF; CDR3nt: TGCGCCAGCAGCTTGACAGGGGAGGTGAACACTGAAGCTTTCTTT
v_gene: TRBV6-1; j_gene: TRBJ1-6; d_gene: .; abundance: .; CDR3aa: CASNEQGGNSPLHF; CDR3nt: TGTGCCAGCAATGAACAGGGAGGTAATTCACCCCTCCACTTT
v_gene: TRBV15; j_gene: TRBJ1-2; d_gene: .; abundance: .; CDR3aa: CATSRDLARSTNYGYTF; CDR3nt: TGTGCCACCAGCAGAGATCTGGCCAGGTCGACTAACTATGGCTACACCTTC
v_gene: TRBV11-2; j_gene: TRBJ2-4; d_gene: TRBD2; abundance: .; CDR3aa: CASSSLRGVKNIQYF; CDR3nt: TGTGCCAGCAGCTCCCTTCGGGGGGTCAAAAACATTCAGTACTTC
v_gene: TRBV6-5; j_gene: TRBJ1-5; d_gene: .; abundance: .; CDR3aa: CASTGGLSPNQPQHF; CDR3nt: TGTGCCAGCACTGGGGGCCTGAGTCCAAATCAGCCCCAGCATTTT
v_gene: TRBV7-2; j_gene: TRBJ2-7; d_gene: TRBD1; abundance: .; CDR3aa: CASSSPPGTGGHEQYF; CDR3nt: TGTGCCAGCAGCTCCCCCCCGGGGACAGGTGGCCACGAGCAGTACTTC
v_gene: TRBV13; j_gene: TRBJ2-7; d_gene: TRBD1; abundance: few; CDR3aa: CASSSTQGASRLASYEQYF; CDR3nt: TGTGCCAGCAGCTCAACTCAGGGGGCCTCACGGCTAGCGAGTTACGAGCAGTACTTC
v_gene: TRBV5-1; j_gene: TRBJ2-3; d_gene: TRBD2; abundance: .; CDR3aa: CASSLASGTTDTQYF; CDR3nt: TGCGCCAGCAGCTTGGCTAGCGGGACGACAGATACGCAGTATTTT
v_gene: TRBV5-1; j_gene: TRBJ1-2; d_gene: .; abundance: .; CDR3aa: CASSLDRRGGYTF; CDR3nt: TGCGCCAGCAGCTTGGACAGGCGGGGTGGCTACACCTTC
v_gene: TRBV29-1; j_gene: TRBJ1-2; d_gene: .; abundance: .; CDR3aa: CSVGPGNNYGYTF; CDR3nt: TGCAGCGTTGGGCCAGGGAATAACTATGGCTACACCTTC
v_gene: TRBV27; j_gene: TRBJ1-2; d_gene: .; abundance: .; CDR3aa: CASSTLGGQYYGYTF; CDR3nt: TGTGCCAGCAGTACCCTCGGGGGGCAATACTATGGCTACACCTTC
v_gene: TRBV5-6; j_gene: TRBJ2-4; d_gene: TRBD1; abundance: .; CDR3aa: CASSRGQGQDIQYF; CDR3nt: TGTGCCAGCAGCCGTGGACAGGGGCAGGACATTCAGTACTTC
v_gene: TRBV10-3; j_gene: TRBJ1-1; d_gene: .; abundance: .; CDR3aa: CAISSSITEAFF; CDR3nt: TGTGCCATCAGTTCCTCTATCACTGAAGCTTTCTTT
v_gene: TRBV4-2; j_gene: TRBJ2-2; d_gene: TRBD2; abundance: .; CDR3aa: CASSHYLAGGPGTGELFF; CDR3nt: TGTGCCAGCAGCCACTACCTAGCGGGGGGGCCAGGCACCGGGGAGCTGTTTTTT